These 7 T cell receptor beta chains came from one sample sequenced in a study of blood T cell repertoires in COVID-19. Data came from immunoSEQ multiplex PCR; TCRdb stores just in-frame clones and leaves some out. The sample contains about 69,000 clones, approximately 78% of which appear only once. Sequencing was performed on peripheral blood. The receptors come from a woman older than 75 with acute or convalescent COVID-19.

This chain connects TRBV18 to TRBJ1-2; 9 bases line up with TRBD1. Losses at the gene ends were 0 bases for V and 1 base for J; bases not matched to a gene: 6. This CDR3 contains 17 residues. In germline, CDR1 is KGHSH, CDR2 LQKENI. CDR3 DNA sequence: TGTGCCAGCTCACCACCGTCGACAGGGGGGGATAACTATGGCTACACCTTC. It codes for CASSPPSTGGDNYGYTF.

The V call is TRBV18, the J call TRBJ2-7; TRBD1 aligns across 9 bases. This CDR3 has 14 residues. Germline CDR1 is KGHSH and CDR2 is LQKENI. After removal of 2 bases from V and 3 bases from J, the junction contained 2 bases not matched to a gene. For the CDR3, the DNA is TGTGCCAGCTCACCAGGACAGGGGAACTACGAGCAGTACTTC. This encodes CASSPGQGNYEQYF.

The J gene is TRBJ1-2, the V gene TRBV5-1, with 7 bases that match TRBD1. CDR1 and CDR2 (germline): SGHRS, YFSETQ. CDR3 length: 16 amino acids. Losses at the gene ends were 0 bases for V and 7 bases for J; bases not matched to a gene: 12. This CDR3 reads CASSLAGQERRGGYTF. The CDR3 DNA follows: TGCGCCAGCAGCTTGGCTGGACAGGAGCGGAGGGGTGGCTACACCTTC.

The chain has TRBV6-5 and TRBJ1-2; 7 bases are a match to TRBD1. The CDR3 is 14 amino acids. The V segment lost 5 bases and the J segment 3 bases; nucleotides outside the gene matches: 6. Germline values: CDR1 MNHEY, CDR2 SVGAGI. The CDR3 nucleotides are TGTGCCAGCAGTCGGGGACAGTGGGACTATGGCTACACCTTC. As protein: CASSRGQWDYGYTF.

The chain carries TRBV2 and TRBJ2-1; 11 nucleotides line up with TRBD2. V shed 6 bases and J 5 bases; nucleotides not matched to a gene: 6. CDR1 SNHLY and CDR2 FYNNEI come from the germline V gene. This CDR3 contains 15 residues. CDR3 DNA: TGTGCCAGCAGCGTAGCGGGGGGGCGCCACAATGAGCAGTTCTTC. It specifies CASSVAGGRHNEQFF.

This chain uses TRBV29-1 with TRBJ1-5; 8 bases line up with TRBD1. V was clipped by 1 base and J by 7 bases; unmatched bases: 6. Per the germline V gene, CDR1 is SQVTM and CDR2 is ANQGSEA. This CDR3 is built from 14 residues. For the CDR3, the DNA is TGCAGCGTTGAAGCGACAGGGGAGAGGCAGCCCCAGCATTTT. As protein: CSVEATGERQPQHF.

The CDR3 DNA is TGTGCCAGCAGCCGGGGGGGCCTAGCTTACTACGAGCAGTACTTC. It translates to CASSRGGLAYYEQYF. J is TRBJ2-7 and V is TRBV14, with D tentatively TRBD2 (7 bases). V shed 4 bases and J shed 3 bases, with 16 bases lying between them. In germline, CDR1 is SGHDN, CDR2 FVKESK. This CDR3 has 15 residues.